One and the same sample provided the 25 T cell receptor beta chains below, sequenced in a study of cytomegalovirus exposure and HLA in healthy donors. Primers: 60 Vbeta forward and 13 Jbeta reverse. Method: immunoSEQ multiplex PCR; TCRdb's copy keeps in-frame clones and lacks some. This sample yields approximately 200,000 clones, of which roughly 80% are seen a single time; approximately 0.22% belongs to the top ten. Sequences were obtained from PBMCs. These receptors originate from a girl aged 2-15 years in good health and CMV-seronegative.

J is TRBJ2-5 and V is TRBV9, with D maybe TRBD2 (6 bases). V was trimmed by 0 bases and J by 5 bases, leaving 14 bases between them. Germline V gene lookup returns CDR1 SGDLS and CDR2 YYNGEE. The CDR3 is 15 amino acids. CDR3: CASSVDMGGRETQYF. In DNA form, the CDR3 reads TGTGCCAGCAGCGTAGATATGGGGGGTCGCGAGACCCAGTACTTC.

The V and J genes are TRBV10-3 and TRBJ2-1; 8 nucleotides line up with TRBD2. Germline CDR1 and CDR2: ENHRY and SYGVKD. J gave up 8 bases and V 9 bases, and 9 bases lay outside the gene matches. CDR3 length: 13 amino acids. The CDR3 DNA is TGTGCCATTGGACTAGCAGCCTCCGATGAGCAGTTCTTC. This sequence encodes CAIGLAASDEQFF.

The sample holds a few counts of this clone. J is TRBJ2-2 and V is TRBV11-2, with 9 nucleotides matching TRBD1. Losses at the gene ends were 5 bases for V and 7 bases for J; bases not matched to a gene: 8. The CDR3 is 15 residues long. The germline gives CDR1 SGHAT, CDR2 FQNNGV. For the CDR3, the DNA is TGTGCCAGCAGCCTCCGGACAGGGGCCGTCGGGGAGCTGTTTTTT. Amino acid sequence: CASSLRTGAVGELFF.

This clone was recorded a few times. The chain has TRBV7-9 and TRBJ1-2; D gene ambiguous. The CDR3 has 12 residues. Trimming cost V 1 base and J 13 bases, with 13 bases left between them. The germline gives CDR1 SEHNR, CDR2 FQNEAQ (reference sequence). CDR3: CASSLESGWATF. The DNA for the CDR3 is TGTGCCAGCAGCTTAGAATCGGGGTGGGCCACCTTC.

A few counts support this clone. This chain joins TRBV5-1 and TRBJ2-2; weak D call: TRBD1 (5 bases). CDR3 length equals 15 residues. The V and J ends lost 6 bases and 7 bases respectively, with 19 bases between them. CDR1 is SGHRS, CDR2 YFSETQ, per germline. This CDR3 is CASTTGAALGGELFF. The DNA for the CDR3 is TGCGCCAGCACGACTGGGGCCGCCTTAGGCGGGGAGCTGTTTTTT.

The chain joins TRBV7-9 to TRBJ2-3, with 8 bases identical to TRBD1. This CDR3 contains 15 residues. V was pared by 6 bases and J by 3 bases, with 8 bases of the junction left unmatched. The V gene's germline CDR1 is SEHNR and CDR2 FQNEAQ (reference sequence). CDR3 in amino acids: CASRTGQGGTDTQYF. As DNA, the CDR3 is TGTGCCAGCAGAACAGGACAGGGAGGAACAGATACGCAGTATTTT.

J is TRBJ1-1 and V is TRBV5-5; possibly TRBD1 for D (6 bases). The CDR3 is made up of 15 amino acids. The germline V and J ends were trimmed by 0 bases and 3 bases, with 12 bases remaining between them. The germline V gene has CDR1 SGHKS and CDR2 YYEKEE (reference sequence). This CDR3 is CASSLVPGADTEAFF. The CDR3 DNA reads TGTGCCAGCAGCTTGGTCCCAGGGGCGGACACTGAAGCTTTCTTT.

The genes are TRBV11-2 and TRBJ2-2; D gene unclear. In germline, CDR1 is SGHAT, CDR2 FQNNGV. V was trimmed by 0 bases and J by 8 bases, leaving 7 bases between them. The CDR3 covers 13 residues. Here the CDR3 DNA reads TGTGCCAGCAGCTTAGATTACTCTGGGGAGCTGTTTTTT. This sequence encodes CASSLDYSGELFF.

The chain links TRBV29-1 to TRBJ1-4, with 11 bases that match TRBD1. Unmatched junction bases numbered 5, after V lost 3 bases and J lost 8 bases. The germline gives CDR1 SQVTM, CDR2 ANQGSEA. This CDR3 is 14 amino acids long. The CDR3 region has the DNA TGCAGCGTTGATCGTCGGGACAGGGGGGAAAAACTGTTTTTT. Translation: CSVDRRDRGEKLFF.

The chain couples TRBV7-9 to TRBJ1-5, with 9 nucleotides matching TRBD1. V shed 5 bases, J shed 7 bases, and the junction held 6 bases outside the gene matches. The CDR3 has 14 amino acids. Germline lookup yields CDR1 SEHNR and CDR2 FQNEAQ (reference sequence). As DNA, the CDR3 is TGTGCCAGCAGCAAACAGGGGGCCACCCAGCCCCAGCATTTT. Protein product: CASSKQGATQPQHF.

V is TRBV9 and J is TRBJ2-5; 9 bases map to TRBD2. Germline V gene sequence: CDR1 SGDLS, CDR2 YYNGEE. V lost 0 bases to trimming and J lost 5 bases; unmatched junction nucleotides: 11. This CDR3 is 17 amino acids long. The CDR3 sequence: CASSVAWNSGSSETQYF. In DNA form, the CDR3 reads TGTGCCAGCAGCGTAGCCTGGAATAGCGGGAGCTCTGAGACCCAGTACTTC.

This sequence joins TRBV19 and TRBJ1-5, with TRBD1 matching over 7 bases. CDR1 and CDR2 (germline): LNHDA, SQIVND (reference sequence). J gave up 2 bases and V 10 bases, and 11 bases lay outside the gene matches. The CDR3 length is 15 residues. DNA for the CDR3: TGTGCCACTAAAACACAGGGGTACGGCAATCAGCCCCAGCATTTT. Encoded protein: CATKTQGYGNQPQHF.

This chain uses TRBV9 with TRBJ1-5; D is unresolved. Trimming left V 0 bases short and J 3 bases short, with 4 bases between. CDR1 is SGDLS, CDR2 YYNGEE, per germline. The CDR3 sequence is 13 residues long. CDR3 amino acids: CASSVDYNQPQHF. The CDR3 nucleotides read TGTGCCAGCAGCGTAGATTACAATCAGCCCCAGCATTTT.

The J gene is TRBJ1-1, the V gene TRBV6-4; D remains unclear. This CDR3 has 13 residues. Trimming left V 4 bases short and J 0 bases short, with 6 bases between. Germline CDR1 MRHNA, CDR2 SNTAGT. The CDR3 DNA follows: TGTGCCAGCAGTGCCCGGTTGAACACTGAAGCTTTCTTT. Residues: CASSARLNTEAFF.

The chain combines TRBV2 with TRBJ2-1, with TRBD1 matching over 10 bases. Trimming removed 3 bases from V and 7 bases from J; junction bases left unmatched: 3. The CDR3 length is 14 residues. The germline CDR1 and CDR2 sequences are SNHLY and FYNNEI. The CDR3 coding sequence is TGTGCCAGCAGTGAGGGACAGGGGACTAATGAGCAGTTCTTC. It encodes CASSEGQGTNEQFF.

The V gene is TRBV19, the J gene TRBJ1-1; 10 positions agree with TRBD1. The CDR3 totals 13 residues. Germline trimming cut 8 bases from V and 6 bases from J; bases unmatched to any gene: 6. Germline V lookup: CDR1 LNHDA, CDR2 SQIVND (reference sequence). CDR3 residues: CASGQGVFAEAFF. DNA for the CDR3: TGTGCCAGTGGACAGGGGGTTTTCGCTGAAGCTTTCTTT.

V usage is TRBV14 and J usage is TRBJ2-7, with TRBD1 as a possible D gene (6 bases). Germline assignment: CDR1 SGHDN and CDR2 FVKESK. CDR3 size: 13 residues. The germline V and J ends were trimmed by 4 bases and 9 bases, with 16 bases remaining between them. As DNA, the CDR3 is TGTGCCAGCAGCCCCACGACAGGTTTGGGGCAGTACTTC. Translated, it gives CASSPTTGLGQYF. Looking up the rest from reference TRBV14 and TRBJ2-7 gives the full variable domain: EAGVTQFPSHSVIEKGQTVTLRCDPISGHDNLYWYRRVMGKEIKFLLHFVKESKQDESGMPNNRFLAERTGGTYSTLKVQPAELEDSGVYFCASSPTTGLGQYFGPGTRLTVT.

The chain combines TRBV15 with TRBJ2-1; D not certain. V lost 2 bases to trimming and J lost 8 bases, with 10 bases between them. In germline, CDR1 is LNHNV, CDR2 YYDKDF (reference sequence). The CDR3 contains 13 residues. The CDR3 loop reads CATSRSLGDEQFF. CDR3 coding DNA: TGTGCCACCAGCAGATCTCTAGGAGATGAGCAGTTCTTC.

The chain carries TRBV2 and TRBJ1-6, with a tentative D call TRBD1 (5 bases). This CDR3 is built from 14 residues. Germline CDR1 SNHLY, CDR2 FYNNEI. Trimming pared 3 bases from V and 8 bases from J, leaving 11 bases between. DNA of the CDR3: TGTGCCAGCAGTGATGGGGGGAAACATTCACCCCTCCACTTT. Protein product: CASSDGGKHSPLHF.

This clone was recorded once. This chain connects TRBV27 to TRBJ2-1; D is ambiguous. Trimming pared 1 base from V and 6 bases from J, leaving 16 bases between. The germline gives CDR1 MNHEY, CDR2 SMNVEV (reference sequence). The CDR3 loop spans 16 amino acids. CDR3 sequence reads: CASSLFQATKLNEQFF. Here the CDR3 DNA reads TGTGCCAGCAGTTTATTCCAGGCAACCAAACTCAATGAGCAGTTCTTC.

The chain uses TRBV19 and TRBJ1-6; D is uncertain. CDR1 is LNHDA and CDR2 is SQIVND in the germline V gene (reference sequence). The CDR3 spans 15 residues. Trimming removed 5 bases from V and 7 bases from J, with 15 bases in between. DNA for the CDR3: TGTGCCAGTAGTGAGGGAACGCGGGTCAATTCACCCCTCCACTTT. Translated, it gives CASSEGTRVNSPLHF.

This rearrangement joins TRBV29-1 to TRBJ2-7; possible D gene TRBD1, 6 bases. The CDR3 covers 11 residues. The germline gives CDR1 SQVTM, CDR2 ANQGSEA. Deletions cut 5 bases from V and 1 base from J, with 6 bases between. CDR3 loop: CSVRGSYEQYF. In nucleotides, the CDR3 is TGCAGCGTTAGGGGGTCCTACGAGCAGTACTTC.

A single count supports this clone. V is TRBV9 and J is TRBJ2-7, with TRBD2 matching 7 bases. This CDR3 has 15 residues. J lost 0 bases, V lost 0 bases, and 3 bases had no gene match. In germline, CDR1 is SGDLS, CDR2 YYNGEE. The CDR3 region is CASSVGSSGSYEQYF. In DNA form, the CDR3 reads TGTGCCAGCAGCGTAGGGTCTAGCGGCTCCTACGAGCAGTACTTC.

The rearrangement joins TRBV16 to TRBJ2-7; possible D gene TRBD1, 6 bases. CDR1 is KGHSY and CDR2 is FQNENV in the germline V gene. The CDR3 sequence is 18 residues long. Deletions cut 0 bases from V and 6 bases from J, with 24 bases between. The chain's CDR3 is CASSQSRDLGTPPGEQYF. For the CDR3, the DNA is TGTGCCAGCAGCCAATCGAGAGATTTAGGGACACCTCCAGGCGAGCAGTACTTC. The full variable domain, with the rest looked up from reference TRBV16 and TRBJ2-7, is GEEVAQTPKHLVRGEGQKAKLYCAPIKGHSYVFWYQQVLKNEFKFLISFQNENVFDETGMPKERFSAKCLPNSPCSLEIQATKLEDSAVYFCASSQSRDLGTPPGEQYFGPGTRLTVT.

The chain recombines TRBV7-9 with TRBJ1-2, with 7 positions matching TRBD1. CDR3 length: 15 residues. Trimming removed 7 bases from V and 4 bases from J; junction bases left unmatched: 12. Germline CDR1 and CDR2: SEHNR and FQNEAQ (reference sequence). The chain's CDR3 is CASTDLGQLIYGYTF. The CDR3 nucleotides read TGTGCCAGCACCGACTTGGGACAGCTCATCTATGGCTACACCTTC.